This passage covers 5 T cell receptor beta chains from one sample sequenced in a study of OX40 agonist ivuxolimab in advanced cancers. Method: immunoSEQ multiplex PCR; TCRdb's copy keeps in-frame clones and lacks some. The sample carries tens of thousands of clones, around nine tenths recorded once. The material sequenced was CD4+ or CD8+ T cells sorted from blood, taken in a trial of the OX40 agonist ivuxolimab. All receptors derive from an adult with an advanced solid tumor such as melanoma, head and neck, liver or kidney cancer.

As for this clone: A junction boundary mismatches the germline segment, possibly from a read error. The V gene is TRBV7-2, the J gene TRBJ2-2; D remains unclear. The CDR3 is 15 amino acids. Germline V gene lookup returns CDR1 SGHTA and CDR2 FQGNSA. The CDR3 coding sequence is TGTGCCAGCAGCTTAGCGGGTGCCGGCACCAGGGAGCTGTTTTTT. It yields the protein CASSLAGAGTRELFF.

This sequence joins TRBV7-6 and TRBJ1-1, with D possibly being TRBD1 (5 bases). Germline CDR1 reads SGHVS; CDR2 reads FNYEAQ. This CDR3 spans 12 amino acids. Trimming took off 6 bases at V and 2 bases at J, with 7 bases between the two ends. CDR3 coding DNA: TGTGCCAGCAGTCAGGGAAACACTGAAGCTTTCTTT. This encodes CASSQGNTEAFF.

The CDR3 DNA sequence: TGTGCCAGCAGCACCGGACAGGGAGGCTACAATGAGCAGTTCTTC. It translates to CASSTGQGGYNEQFF. The genes are TRBV7-9 and TRBJ2-1; TRBD1 matches at 8 bases. Germline loops: CDR1 SEHNR, CDR2 FQNEAQ (reference sequence). This CDR3 has 15 amino acids. Germline trimming cut 5 bases from V and 3 bases from J; bases unmatched to any gene: 6.

The V gene is TRBV16, the J gene TRBJ1-5, with 8 nucleotides matching TRBD1. The germline gives CDR1 KGHSY, CDR2 FQNENV. This CDR3 has 14 amino acids. Trimming removed 6 bases from V and 4 bases from J; junction bases left unmatched: 5. This CDR3 reads CASRAGTGNQPQHF. As DNA, the CDR3 is TGTGCCAGCAGAGCAGGGACAGGTAATCAGCCCCAGCATTTT.

The gene calls are TRBV15 and TRBJ1-1; 7 bases match TRBD1. Germline V gene data show CDR1 as LNHNV and CDR2 as YYDKDF (reference sequence). Trimming at V came to 7 bases and at J to 2 bases, leaving 7 bases not matched to a gene. This CDR3 comprises 14 residues. CDR3 sequence reads: CATNPGQPNTEAFF. The CDR3 bases are TGTGCCACCAACCCGGGACAGCCCAACACTGAAGCTTTCTTT.